Each of the 22 T cell receptor beta chains below was sequenced from the same sample in a study of cytomegalovirus exposure and HLA in healthy donors. 60 Vbeta and 13 Jbeta primers were used in PCR. TCRdb keeps only in-frame clones here, not all; method: immunoSEQ multiplex PCR. The data show about 140,000 clones, with approximately 77% seen just once and approximately 4.9% held by the top ten. The sample comprised PBMCs. The receptors stem from a woman between 45 and 60 years old in good health and CMV-seronegative.

This chain joins TRBV18 and TRBJ2-7, with 8 bases matching TRBD1. This CDR3 spans 15 amino acids. CDR1 and CDR2 from the germline V gene are KGHSH and LQKENI. With 3 bases clipped from V and 0 bases from J, the junction kept 4 bases outside the gene matches. CDR3 region: CASSPGQGGSYEQYF. CDR3 bases: TGTGCCAGCTCACCCGGACAGGGCGGCTCCTACGAGCAGTACTTC.

The CDR3 DNA follows: TGTGCCAGCAGCTTAACAGGGAATAATTCACCCCTCCACTTT. Translating it yields CASSLTGNNSPLHF. The rearrangement joins TRBV11-1 to TRBJ1-6, with D possibly TRBD1 on 6 matching bases. The CDR3 runs 14 residues. In germline, CDR1 is SGHAT, CDR2 FQDESV (reference sequence). Trimming stripped 2 bases from V and 5 bases from J, with 7 bases between.

As DNA, the CDR3 is TGCGCCAGCAGCCAAGATCGGGGGGACATGAACACTGAAGCTTTCTTT. Translated, it gives CASSQDRGDMNTEAFF. The rearrangement joins TRBV4-3 to TRBJ1-1, with D possibly TRBD1 on 6 matching bases. Germline V gene lookup returns CDR1 LGHNA and CDR2 YSLEER. The CDR3 has 16 amino acids. V was trimmed by 0 bases and J by 0 bases, leaving 11 bases between them.

The CDR3 reads CSVTGGTGELFF. CDR3 DNA sequence: TGCAGCGTTACAGGGGGGACCGGGGAGCTGTTTTTT. This chain joins TRBV29-1 and TRBJ1-3; 8 bases agree with TRBD1. The J call may be incorrect, as the DNA end agrees better with TRBJ2-2. From germline, CDR1 is SQVTM and CDR2 ANQGSEA. This CDR3 comprises 12 residues.

This clone is medium-sized (0.01 to 0.1%) in the sample. This chain uses TRBV6-4 with TRBJ1-1; D unresolved. Germline V CDR1 and CDR2: MRHNA, SNTAGT. The V end lost 4 bases, the J end lost 5 bases, and 17 bases lay between the germline ends. This CDR3 comprises 15 residues. This CDR3 is CASSVHGQPGTEAFF. The CDR3, as DNA: TGTGCCAGCAGTGTTCATGGTCAGCCAGGAACTGAAGCTTTCTTT.

The chain is built from TRBV21-1 and TRBJ1-5; the table's D call, TRBD1, has no DNA check behind it. TRBV21-1 is a recognized pseudogene. This CDR3 has 18 amino acids. CDR3 DNA sequence: TGTGCCAGCAGCAAAGTGGTCAGGGGGAGATATAGCAATCAGCCCCAGCATTTT. Encoded protein: CASSKVVRGRYSNQPQHF.

The chain links TRBV2 to TRBJ1-3; possibly TRBD1 for D (6 bases). This CDR3 has 15 residues. CDR1 and CDR2 (germline): SNHLY, FYNNEI. V was cut by 5 bases and J by 2 bases, with 13 bases left in between. CDR3 in DNA: TGTGCCAGCAGTTTAGACAGGCCTCCTGGAAACACCATATATTTT. The encoded protein is CASSLDRPPGNTIYF.

The chain couples TRBV29-1 to TRBJ1-1; D is perhaps TRBD1 (6 bases). CDR1 and CDR2 from the germline V gene are SQVTM and ANQGSEA. Trimming shortened V by 8 bases and J by 2 bases, and 21 bases separated the two germline ends. CDR3 length: 15 residues. CDR3 in DNA: TGCAGCTTCGAGGGGCCCAGGGGAAAAAACACTGAAGCTTTCTTT. Amino acid sequence: CSFEGPRGKNTEAFF. The full variable domain, its missing parts supplied by reference TRBV29-1 and TRBJ1-1, is SAVISQKPSRDICQRGTSLTIQCQVDSQVTMMFWYRQQPGQSLTLIATANQGSEATYESGFVIDKFPISRPNLTFSTLTVSNMSPEDSSIYLCSFEGPRGKNTEAFFGQGTRLTVV.

The gene calls are TRBV7-8 and TRBJ1-2, with TRBD1 matching over 11 bases. This CDR3 is 14 amino acids long. The junction had 7 bases not matched to a gene; V was cut back by 6 bases and J by 7 bases. Germline CDR1 SGHVS, CDR2 FQNEAQ. The CDR3 region has the DNA TGTGCCAGCAGTACCGGGACAGGGGGTTTTGGCTACACCTTC. This gives the protein CASSTGTGGFGYTF.

The chain uses TRBV9 and TRBJ1-4, with a possible D match to TRBD1 (6 bases). Germline-derived CDR1 and CDR2 are SGDLS and YYNGEE. The V end was cut by 4 bases, the J end by 6 bases, with 22 bases between. The CDR3 has 17 amino acids. DNA of the CDR3: TGTGCCAGCAGCCGCGGTGGGGGCCACCGGATTGATGAAAAACTGTTTTTT. It codes for CASSRGGGHRIDEKLFF.

This chain links TRBV19 with TRBJ2-1, with no clear D. Germline CDR1 and CDR2: LNHDA and SQIVND (reference sequence). V was pared by 5 bases and J by 6 bases, with 8 bases between. This CDR3 is 12 amino acids long. The chain's CDR3 is CASSVYSNEQFF. The CDR3, as DNA: TGTGCCAGTAGTGTATACAGCAATGAGCAGTTCTTC.

This clone turned up a few times. The chain employs TRBV4-2 and TRBJ2-3, with D maybe TRBD1 (6 bases). Germline CDR1 LGHNA, CDR2 YNFKEQ. CDR3 length equals 18 residues. Trimming left V 2 bases short and J 4 bases short, with 22 bases between. The CDR3 reads CASSQRAYMGATPDTQYF. CDR3 bases: TGTGCCAGCAGCCAAAGGGCATACATGGGGGCGACCCCAGATACGCAGTATTTT.

The V gene is TRBV7-9, the J gene TRBJ2-3, with TRBD1 as a possible D gene (6 bases). The germline V and J ends were trimmed by 1 base and 6 bases, with 14 bases remaining between them. This CDR3 comprises 15 residues. Per the germline V gene, CDR1 is SEHNR and CDR2 is FQNEAQ (reference sequence). This chain's CDR3 is CASSLGGGGQDTQYF. CDR3 coding DNA: TGTGCCAGCAGCTTAGGTGGTGGGGGCCAGGATACGCAGTATTTT.

A note on this clone: Germline is not matched at one junction end, which may reflect a read error. This specimen includes other DNA sequences encoding the same CDR3. This rearrangement joins TRBV11-2 to TRBJ1-3, with no clear D. Germline V lookup: CDR1 SGHAT, CDR2 FQNNGV. The CDR3 sequence is 14 residues long. For the CDR3, the DNA is TGTGCTAGCAGCTCTAGGTTACTTGGAAACACCATATATTTT. Translated, it gives CASSSRLLGNTIYF.

V and J are TRBV6-1 and TRBJ2-1; TRBD2 is a possible D gene (6 bases). Deletions cut 1 base from V and 4 bases from J, with 14 bases between. The CDR3 spans 16 residues. The V gene's germline CDR1 is MNHNS and CDR2 SASEGT. In DNA, the CDR3 is TGTGCCAGCAGTGAAGTAGGGGAACGGGGGTACAATGAGCAGTTCTTC. Protein product: CASSEVGERGYNEQFF.

The rearrangement uses TRBV6-1 and TRBJ2-3, with D perhaps matching TRBD2 (5 bases). Trimming pared 0 bases from V and 1 base from J, leaving 8 bases between. The CDR3 is made up of 15 amino acids. Germline V gene lookup returns CDR1 MNHNS and CDR2 SASEGT. The DNA of the CDR3 is TGTGCCAGCAGTGAAGCCATTAGCGGCACAGATACGCAGTATTTT. Translating gives CASSEAISGTDTQYF.

This clone was seen a handful of times. This sequence joins TRBV20-1 and TRBJ1-2; D ambiguous. Per the germline V gene, CDR1 is DFQATT and CDR2 is SNEGSKA (reference sequence). This CDR3 comprises 11 residues. V gave up 4 bases and J gave up 6 bases, with 9 bases separating them. CDR3 protein: CSATSSHGYTF. CDR3 sequence (DNA): TGCAGTGCTACCTCCTCCCATGGCTACACCTTC.

The chain employs TRBV5-1 and TRBJ2-5, with 8 bases fitting TRBD2. The V and J ends lost 7 bases and 4 bases, in that order; junction bases with no gene match: 9. The CDR3 runs 14 residues. Germline V gene lookup returns CDR1 SGHRS and CDR2 YFSETQ. CDR3 DNA sequence: TGCGCCAGCTCCACACTTAGCGGGGCAGAGACCCAGTACTTC. It yields the protein CASSTLSGAETQYF.

This clone appeared a single time. The V gene is TRBV27, the J gene TRBJ1-2, with a weak D call TRBD1 (6 bases). Germline lookup yields CDR1 MNHEY and CDR2 SMNVEV (reference sequence). The CDR3 totals 14 residues. The V end lost 5 bases, the J end lost 8 bases, and 18 bases lay between the germline ends. CDR3 bases: TGTGCCAGCAGTCCTTCGACAGGCCATGGGGGCTACACCTTC. This encodes CASSPSTGHGGYTF.

The sample holds one count of this clone. The gene calls are TRBV10-3 and TRBJ1-6; 7 bases line up with TRBD1. Germline CDR1 is ENHRY and CDR2 is SYGVKD. The length of the CDR3 is 14 residues. J was trimmed by 8 bases and V by 4 bases; bases with no gene match: 5. CDR3 sequence (DNA): TGTGCCATCAGTGGGACAGGCAGAGATTCACCCCTCCACTTT. Translated: CAISGTGRDSPLHF.

The CDR3 is CATRDRGENTEAFF. CDR3 bases: TGTGCCACCCGGGACAGGGGGGAAAACACTGAAGCTTTCTTT. This sequence joins TRBV10-3 and TRBJ1-1, with 11 positions matching TRBD1. The ends lost 10 bases at V and 2 bases at J; junction bases unmatched: 6. The V gene's germline CDR1 is ENHRY and CDR2 SYGVKD. The CDR3 totals 14 residues.

The chain uses TRBV28 and TRBJ2-3; 7 bases are a match to TRBD2. The CDR3 spans 15 residues. V lost 8 bases and J lost 0; bases outside the gene matches: 8. The germline CDR1 and CDR2 sequences are MDHEN and SYDVKM. The CDR3 coding sequence is TGTGCCAGCGGAGCGAGCGGGGCGAGCACAGATACGCAGTATTTT. Translating gives CASGASGASTDTQYF.